This passage covers 18 T cell receptor beta chains from one sample sequenced in a study of identical twins. TCRdb analysed the 5' RACE reads with MiXCR anew, one entry per CDR3 protein. The table includes 500,000 or so distinct CDR3 sequences, approximately 15% detected once. This sample also belongs to another study, concerning yellow fever vaccine responses in identical twins.

Specimen: CD4+ T cells sorted from blood. These receptors were collected from a woman aged 18-35 years in good health.

There are a few counts of this clonotype. The genes are TRBV2 and TRBJ2-7; D possibly corresponds to TRBD2 (7 bases). The CDR3 is 14 residues long. Trimming took 6 bases from V and 5 from J, leaving 17 bases between them. The V gene's germline CDR1 is SNHLY and CDR2 FYNNEI. The CDR3 spells CASRPDWGGHEQYF. The CDR3 coding sequence is TGTGCCAGCAGGCCCGATTGGGGGGGGCACGAGCAGTACTTC.

This clonotype was seen ten or more times. The V call is TRBV3-1, the J call TRBJ2-2; the D gene is possibly TRBD2 (6 bases). The CDR3 is 16 amino acids. Germline V gives CDR1 LGHDT, CDR2 YNNKEL (reference sequence). The V end lost 1 base, the J end lost 4 bases, and 13 bases lay between the germline ends. The CDR3 DNA reads TGTGCCAGCAGCCAAGTATCAGGGAGGAGCACCGGGGAGCTGTTTTTT. Protein sequence: CASSQVSGRSTGELFF. Based on the CDR3 plus reference TRBV3-1 and TRBJ2-2, the full variable domain is DTAVSQTPKYLVTQMGNDKSIKCEQNLGHDTMYWYKQDSKKFLKIMFSYNNKELIINETVPNRFSPKSPDKAHLNLHINSLELGDSAVYFCASSQVSGRSTGELFFGEGSRLTVL.

This clonotype was seen a handful of times. This chain's CDR3 is CASSNRDRVGEQYF. CDR3 coding DNA: TGTGCCAGCAGCAACCGGGACAGGGTCGGCGAGCAGTACTTC. This chain connects TRBV3-1 to TRBJ2-7, with 9 bases that match TRBD1. Germline CDR1 reads LGHDT; CDR2 reads YNNKEL (reference sequence). The CDR3 loop spans 14 amino acids. With V trimmed by 5 bases and J by 6 bases, 8 bases remained unmatched.

The table lists this clonotype with many counts. The rearrangement uses TRBV29-1 and TRBJ2-1; TRBD1 matches at 11 bases. V lost 7 bases to trimming and J lost 0 bases; unmatched junction nucleotides: 11. The CDR3 is 17 residues long. Germline V gene lookup returns CDR1 SQVTM and CDR2 ANQGSEA. The CDR3 reads CSAIRDRGSSSYNEQFF. In DNA form, the CDR3 reads TGCAGCGCAATCCGGGACAGGGGGTCGAGCTCCTACAATGAGCAGTTCTTC.

The chain links TRBV7-9 to TRBJ1-4, with 7 bases identical to TRBD1. Germline CDR1 reads SEHNR; CDR2 reads FQNEAQ (reference sequence). With 5 bases clipped from V and 8 bases from J, the junction kept 11 bases outside the gene matches. This CDR3 contains 15 residues. The CDR3 bases are TGTGCCAGCAGCCAACATTCGACAGGGAGCGAAAAACTGTTTTTT. The encoded protein is CASSQHSTGSEKLFF.

This clonotype has a count of ten or more. The chain recombines TRBV12-3 or TRBV12-4 with TRBJ2-5, with 7 bases matching TRBD2. CDR3 length equals 13 residues. The V gene end was trimmed by 5 bases and the J gene end by 4 bases; junction bases not matched to a gene: 4. The CDR3 DNA is TGTGCCAGCAGTAAGAGCGGGGTAGAGACCCAGTACTTC. Protein product: CASSKSGVETQYF.

This chain connects TRBV15 to TRBJ2-2; D is unclear. CDR1 is LNHNV and CDR2 is YYDKDF in the germline V gene (reference sequence). There are 14 residues in the CDR3. Trimming cost V 0 bases and J 4 bases, with 6 bases left between them. The CDR3 protein is CATSRDGFTGELFF. The DNA for the CDR3 is TGTGCCACCAGCAGAGATGGGTTCACCGGGGAGCTGTTTTTT.

The chain links TRBV12-3 or TRBV12-4 to TRBJ1-6; D ambiguous. The CDR3 length is 15 residues. Trimming stripped 5 bases from V and 7 bases from J, with 15 bases between. In DNA, the CDR3 is TGTGCCAGCAGTCAGTCAATAGGTGGGAATTCACCCCTCCACTTT. Translated, it gives CASSQSIGGNSPLHF.

The chain has TRBV4-1 and TRBJ2-7, with TRBD2 identical over 9 bases. The CDR3 extends over 15 amino acids. V lost 4 bases, J lost 6 bases, and 10 bases stayed unmatched. Germline V CDR1 and CDR2: MGHRA, YSYEKL. DNA of the CDR3: TGCGCCAGCAGCCCGGAAGGGACTAGCCGCGGCGAGCAGTACTTC. Amino acid sequence: CASSPEGTSRGEQYF.

This clonotype has a handful of counts. The rearrangement uses TRBV12-3 or TRBV12-4 and TRBJ2-2, with a tentative D call TRBD2 (7 bases). This CDR3 is built from 14 residues. Trimming took off 1 base at V and 9 bases at J, with 12 bases between the two ends. CDR3 residues: CASSLGWGGRELFF. CDR3 DNA: TGTGCCAGCAGTTTAGGTTGGGGGGGGCGGGAGCTGTTTTTT.

The J gene is TRBJ2-6, the V gene TRBV20-1; D is uncertain. The CDR3 extends over 14 amino acids. V was clipped by 2 bases and J by 0 bases, with 5 bases between them. Germline V gene sequence: CDR1 DFQATT, CDR2 SNEGSKA (reference sequence). The CDR3 nucleotides read TGCAGTGCTAGACGAAACTCTGGGGCCAACGTCCTGACTTTC. As protein: CSARRNSGANVLTF.

The chain is built from TRBV20-1 and TRBJ2-2, with a tentative D call TRBD2 (5 bases). From germline, CDR1 is DFQATT and CDR2 SNEGSKA (reference sequence). This CDR3 has 14 residues. V shed 5 bases and J shed 0 bases, with 10 bases lying between them. The CDR3 DNA sequence: TGCAGTGCTTCTAGCACGTCGAACACCGGGGAGCTGTTTTTT. The encoded protein is CSASSTSNTGELFF.

The chain is built from TRBV5-1 and TRBJ2-2; D unclear. The CDR3 has 13 amino acids. Germline assignment: CDR1 SGHRS and CDR2 YFSETQ. The V gene lost 2 bases and the J gene lost 6 bases, with 8 bases spanning the gap. The CDR3 DNA sequence: TGCGCCAGCAGCTTTAGAGAACCCGGGGAGCTGTTTTTT. This codes for CASSFREPGELFF.

The chain has TRBV2 and TRBJ2-7, with 12 bases identical to TRBD2. Germline CDR1 SNHLY, CDR2 FYNNEI. Unmatched junction bases numbered 7, after V lost 8 bases and J lost 2 bases. The CDR3 is made up of 15 amino acids. CDR3: CASRIRTSGAYEQYF. Written as DNA, the CDR3 is TGTGCCAGCCGGATCAGGACTAGCGGGGCCTACGAGCAGTACTTC.

This clonotype came up a few times. This chain uses TRBV10-3 with TRBJ2-7; 9 positions agree with TRBD2. V dropped 10 bases and J dropped 6; count of bases not matched to a gene: 10. Per the germline V gene, CDR1 is ENHRY and CDR2 is SYGVKD. The CDR3 sequence is 13 residues long. CDR3 in DNA: TGTGCCACGAGGCGGGAGGGCCGGGCCGAGCAGTACTTC. Residues: CATRREGRAEQYF.

This clonotype was observed many times. This sequence joins TRBV20-1 and TRBJ1-1; D possibly corresponds to TRBD1 (5 bases). The CDR3 is 12 residues long. Looked up from germline, CDR1 is DFQATT and CDR2 is SNEGSKA (reference sequence). Trimming shortened V by 0 bases and J by 4 bases, and 6 bases separated the two germline ends. Written as DNA, the CDR3 is TGCAGTGCTAGAGAGGGGGGCACTGAAGCTTTCTTT. It translates to CSAREGGTEAFF.

The chain recombines TRBV27 with TRBJ2-7; D possibly corresponds to TRBD1 (7 bases). The germline gives CDR1 MNHEY, CDR2 SMNVEV (reference sequence). The CDR3 loop spans 12 amino acids. Trimming took 6 bases from V and 10 from J, leaving 16 bases between them. The CDR3 nucleotides read TGTGCCAGCAGCTCAAAGACAGGGACTCAGTACTTC. Residues: CASSSKTGTQYF.

This clonotype was counted a few times. The gene calls are TRBV7-8 and TRBJ2-3, with TRBD2 as a possible D gene (6 bases). The ends were cut back, 5 bases at V and 2 bases at J, with 14 bases in the middle. Per germline, CDR1 SGHVS and CDR2 FQNEAQ. This CDR3 comprises 15 residues. The CDR3 DNA sequence: TGTGCCAGCAGCCCGCATAGGGGACTCACAGATACGCAGTATTTT. It encodes CASSPHRGLTDTQYF.